Below, 18 T cell receptor beta chains from the same sample are listed, as sequenced in a study of shared clonotypes between healthy human individuals. Measured with immunoSEQ multiplex PCR; TCRdb has only the in-frame clones, and not every one. The data contain just over 2,000,000 clones, over 85% of them seen just once; the ten biggest clones take up 0.13%. The sequencing input was naive CD4+ T cells sorted from blood. Subset of the sample: CD45RA+ positively selected. These TCRs come from a young man in good health.

This clone was seen once. The chain is built from TRBV5-1 and TRBJ2-7; maybe TRBD2 (5 bases). The CDR3 totals 14 residues. V lost 5 bases and J 0 bases, leaving 12 bases between the germline ends. CDR1 SGHRS and CDR2 YFSETQ come from the germline V gene. The CDR3 sequence is CASRGGGFSYEQYF. CDR3 sequence (DNA): TGCGCCAGCAGGGGCGGCGGGTTCTCCTACGAGCAGTACTTC.

In the case of this clone: Other DNA sequences in the same sample also yield this CDR3. The V call is TRBV5-4, the J call TRBJ2-7, with D perhaps TRBD2 (5 bases). Deletions cut 0 bases from V and 6 bases from J, with 7 bases between. This CDR3 region has 12 residues. Germline V gives CDR1 SGHNT, CDR2 YYREEE (reference sequence). This CDR3 is CASSLGGPEQYF. For the CDR3, the DNA is TGTGCCAGCAGCTTGGGAGGGCCCGAGCAGTACTTC.

This clone appeared once. The genes are TRBV18 and TRBJ2-7; 7 bases map to TRBD1. The V and J ends lost 3 bases and 2 bases, in that order; junction bases with no gene match: 4. There are 14 residues in the CDR3. Germline V gene data show CDR1 as KGHSH and CDR2 as LQKENI. The CDR3 DNA is TGTGCCAGCTCACCTTCCGGGACAGCCTACGAGCAGTACTTC. Its translation is CASSPSGTAYEQYF.

V gene TRBV10-3 combines with J gene TRBJ2-7; possibly TRBD2 for D (6 bases). Trimming removed 2 bases from V and 0 bases from J, with 14 bases in between. The CDR3 sequence is 16 residues long. Germline V gene data show CDR1 as ENHRY and CDR2 as SYGVKD. DNA for the CDR3: TGTGCCATCAGTGAGGGGGTAACGGGGGACTCCTACGAGCAGTACTTC. It encodes CAISEGVTGDSYEQYF.

The gene calls are TRBV2 and TRBJ2-2, with TRBD1 matching 8 bases. The CDR3 has 15 amino acids. V dropped 2 bases and J dropped 4; count of bases not matched to a gene: 3. CDR1 SNHLY and CDR2 FYNNEI come from the germline V gene. The DNA for the CDR3 is TGTGCCAGCAGTGAACAGGGGGCTAGCACCGGGGAGCTGTTTTTT. Residues: CASSEQGASTGELFF.

This chain connects TRBV7-8 to TRBJ1-4; 9 positions agree with TRBD1. This CDR3 contains 16 residues. V trimming: 4 bases; J trimming: 8 bases; junction bases outside the gene matches: 11. CDR1 is SGHVS and CDR2 is FQNEAQ in the germline V gene. The CDR3 region is CASSSFPGQGNEKLFF. CDR3 in DNA: TGTGCCAGCAGCTCATTCCCGGGACAGGGTAACGAAAAACTGTTTTTT.

This clone was counted once. The gene calls are TRBV7-2 and TRBJ1-2; perhaps TRBD1 as D (6 bases). CDR1 and CDR2 (germline): SGHTA, FQGNSA. The V end lost 5 bases, the J end lost 2 bases, and 15 bases lay between the germline ends. The length of the CDR3 is 15 residues. DNA for the CDR3: TGTGCCAGCAGCCTCCGGGACACGAAGAACTATGGCTACACCTTC. Its protein product is CASSLRDTKNYGYTF.

The genes are TRBV4-1 and TRBJ2-2; D remains unclear. Trimming left V 1 base short and J 4 bases short, with 10 bases between. The germline gives CDR1 MGHRA, CDR2 YSYEKL. The CDR3 has 15 amino acids. CDR3 protein: CASSQAAQPTGELFF. CDR3 sequence (DNA): TGCGCCAGCAGCCAAGCTGCACAGCCCACCGGGGAGCTGTTTTTT.

J is TRBJ2-7 and V is TRBV6-1; D might be TRBD1 or TRBD2, each matching 5 bases. The germline CDR1 and CDR2 sequences are MNHNS and SASEGT. The CDR3 extends over 14 amino acids. V shed 10 bases and J shed 4 bases, with 20 bases lying between them. CDR3 sequence reads: CATTTQGDGYEQYF. DNA of the CDR3: TGTGCCACCACCACTCAGGGAGACGGATACGAGCAGTACTTC.

The V call is TRBV2, the J call TRBJ1-5; weak D call: TRBD1 (6 bases). This CDR3 spans 15 amino acids. The V gene lost 7 bases and the J gene lost 6 bases, with 19 bases spanning the gap. Germline V gives CDR1 SNHLY, CDR2 FYNNEI. CDR3 region: CASNKQGMIPQPQHF. The CDR3 DNA is TGTGCCAGCAACAAACAGGGTATGATCCCTCAGCCCCAGCATTTT.

Regarding this clone: The sample contains more than one DNA sequence encoding this CDR3. This chain uses TRBV5-1 with TRBJ2-3, with TRBD2 matching 10 bases. CDR3 length equals 15 residues. From germline, CDR1 is SGHRS and CDR2 YFSETQ. The V gene end was trimmed by 1 base and the J gene end by 1 base; junction bases not matched to a gene: 0. CDR3 amino acids: CASSLSGGGTDTQYF. The CDR3 coding sequence is TGCGCCAGCAGCTTGAGCGGGGGGGGCACAGATACGCAGTATTTT.

This chain uses TRBV10-3 with TRBJ1-1; a possible D gene is TRBD1 (6 bases). The V and J ends lost 6 bases and 1 base respectively, with 12 bases between them. The CDR3 has 14 amino acids. CDR1 is ENHRY, CDR2 SYGVKD, per germline. DNA for the CDR3: TGTGCCATCAGGGCGGACAGCTCGAACACTGAAGCTTTCTTT. Translation gives CAIRADSSNTEAFF.

The rearrangement uses TRBV5-4 and TRBJ2-7; possibly TRBD2 for D (5 bases). The CDR3 is 15 amino acids. CDR1 is SGHNT, CDR2 YYREEE, per germline (reference sequence). V was cut by 0 bases and J by 5 bases, with 15 bases left in between. CDR3 residues: CASSLVSAGENEQYF. The CDR3, as DNA: TGTGCCAGCAGCTTGGTAAGCGCCGGGGAAAACGAGCAGTACTTC.

J is TRBJ2-7 and V is TRBV21-1; TRBD2 reflects the table's D call only, with no check against the DNA. TRBV21-1 is an annotated pseudogene. The CDR3 is made up of 18 amino acids. The CDR3 sequence: CASSIIGTSPGVYYEQYF. In DNA form, the CDR3 reads TGTGCCAGCAGCATCATCGGGACTTCCCCTGGCGTCTACTACGAGCAGTACTTC.

The CDR3 DNA sequence: TGTGCCAGCAGCTTTAAGGCGTCCCACGAGCAGTACTTC. It is translated as CASSFKASHEQYF. This chain joins TRBV7-2 and TRBJ2-7, with D unresolved. Trimming stripped 3 bases from V and 5 bases from J, with 11 bases between. The length of the CDR3 is 13 residues. Germline V lookup: CDR1 SGHTA, CDR2 FQGNSA.

V and J are TRBV9 and TRBJ1-3; 9 nucleotides line up with TRBD1. Germline CDR1 is SGDLS and CDR2 is YYNGEE. The ends lost 0 bases at V and 1 base at J; junction bases unmatched: 5. This CDR3 region has 17 residues. The CDR3 coding sequence is TGTGCCAGCAGCGTAGTCGACAGGGGGGTGTCTGGAAACACCATATATTTT. Encoded protein: CASSVVDRGVSGNTIYF.

This rearrangement joins TRBV5-6 to TRBJ2-1; D might be TRBD1 (5 bases). Per germline, CDR1 SGHDT and CDR2 YYEEEE. The ends were cut back, 3 bases at V and 2 bases at J, with 12 bases in the middle. The length of the CDR3 is 15 residues. Here the CDR3 reads CASSSFEGAYNEQFF. As DNA, the CDR3 is TGTGCCAGCAGCTCGTTCGAAGGGGCCTACAATGAGCAGTTCTTC.

This sequence joins TRBV18 and TRBJ1-2, with a possible D match to TRBD1 (5 bases). Germline CDR1 KGHSH, CDR2 LQKENI. The V end was cut by 5 bases, the J end by 3 bases, with 10 bases between. The CDR3 runs 13 residues. The CDR3 sequence: CASSSSQDYGYTF. CDR3 bases: TGTGCCAGCTCAAGTTCACAGGACTATGGCTACACCTTC.